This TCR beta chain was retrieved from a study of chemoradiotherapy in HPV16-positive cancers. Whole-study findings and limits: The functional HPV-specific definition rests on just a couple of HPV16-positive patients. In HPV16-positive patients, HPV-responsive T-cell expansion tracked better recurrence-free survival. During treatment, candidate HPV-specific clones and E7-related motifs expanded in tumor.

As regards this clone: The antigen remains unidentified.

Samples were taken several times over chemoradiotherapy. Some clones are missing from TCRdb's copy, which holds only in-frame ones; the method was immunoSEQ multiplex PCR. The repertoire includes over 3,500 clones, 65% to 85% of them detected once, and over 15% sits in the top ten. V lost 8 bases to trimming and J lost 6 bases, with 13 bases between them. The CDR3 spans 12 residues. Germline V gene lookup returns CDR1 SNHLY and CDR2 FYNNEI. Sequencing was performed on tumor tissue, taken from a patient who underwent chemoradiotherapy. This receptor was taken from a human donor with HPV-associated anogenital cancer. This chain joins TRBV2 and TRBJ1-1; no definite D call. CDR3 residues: CASPGWPSEAFF. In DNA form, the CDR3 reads TGTGCCAGCCCCGGGTGGCCTTCTGAAGCTTTCTTT.